These 28 T cell receptor beta chains were sequenced from one sample in a study of T-cell memory formation after mild COVID-19. TCRdb recomputed calls from the 5' RACE reads with MiXCR, one row per CDR3 protein. Of 150,000 to 200,000 distinct CDR3 sequences listed, about 18% are singletons. The source material was PBMCs or a T cell subset sorted from them (not recorded which). The receptors come from a man aged 18-30 years who had mild COVID-19 (a few samples of this study predate the infection). Cell type and time point are not known.

The V and J genes are TRBV5-1 and TRBJ2-3; D may correspond to TRBD1 or TRBD2 (5 bases each). V lost 4 bases to trimming and J lost 6 bases, with 18 bases between them. There are 15 residues in the CDR3. CDR1 and CDR2 (germline): SGHRS, YFSETQ. The chain's CDR3 is CASSGGTVGTDTQYF. In DNA form, the CDR3 reads TGCGCCAGCAGCGGGGGAACGGTGGGGACGGATACGCAGTATTTT.

Only a few counts were recorded for this clonotype. J is TRBJ2-3 and V is TRBV29-1; no clear D gene. Germline values: CDR1 SQVTM, CDR2 ANQGSEA. Trimming stripped 5 bases from V and 2 bases from J, with 8 bases between. CDR3 length: 12 residues. The CDR3 reads CSVQGYTDTQYF. CDR3 DNA: TGCAGCGTTCAAGGATACACAGATACGCAGTATTTT.

The chain has TRBV5-1 and TRBJ2-1; 9 bases map to TRBD1. Germline-derived CDR1 and CDR2 are SGHRS and YFSETQ. The J segment lost 8 bases and the V segment lost 3 bases, leaving 3 bases of the junction unmatched. The CDR3 sequence is 13 residues long. This CDR3 reads CASSWGTGYEQFF. Here the CDR3 DNA reads TGCGCCAGCAGCTGGGGGACAGGGTATGAGCAGTTCTTC.

This clonotype was observed a handful of times. The genes are TRBV7-3 and TRBJ2-1; no clear D. The germline V gene has CDR1 SGHTA and CDR2 FQGTGA. V was cut by 5 bases and J by 0 bases, with 20 bases left in between. CDR3 length equals 18 residues. Written as DNA, the CDR3 is TGTGCCAGCAGCCGAGCGAGAGGTGGGCGTGGCTCCTACAATGAGCAGTTCTTC. Amino acids: CASSRARGGRGSYNEQFF.

This clonotype has just a few counts. The V call is TRBV27, the J call TRBJ2-3; no reliable D call. The CDR3 runs to 10 residues. Deletions cut 8 bases from V and 6 bases from J, with 6 bases between. Germline CDR1 and CDR2: MNHEY and SMNVEV (reference sequence). The CDR3 protein is CASGFDTQYF. CDR3 DNA sequence: TGTGCCAGCGGGTTTGATACGCAGTATTTT.

This chain uses TRBV7-2 with TRBJ1-3, with 7 positions matching TRBD1. The CDR3 spans 15 residues. CDR1 is SGHTA, CDR2 FQGNSA, per germline. V trimming: 0 bases; J trimming: 8 bases; junction bases outside the gene matches: 7. CDR3 DNA sequence: TGTGCCAGCAGCTTAGCCGGACAGGTCCAGTACACCATATATTTT. Its translation: CASSLAGQVQYTIYF. Based on the CDR3 plus reference TRBV7-2 and TRBJ1-3, the full variable domain is GAGVSQSPSNKVTEKGKDVELRCDPISGHTALYWYRQSLGQGLEFLIYFQGNSAPDKSGLPSDRFSAERTGGSVSTLTIQRTQQEDSAVYLCASSLAGQVQYTIYFGEGSWLTVV.

Only a few counts were recorded for this clonotype. This chain links TRBV7-2 with TRBJ2-1; possible D gene TRBD2, 5 bases. From germline, CDR1 is SGHTA and CDR2 FQGNSA. The V end was cut by 4 bases, the J end by 6 bases, with 7 bases between. CDR3 length equals 12 residues. CDR3 in amino acids: CASSSGLNEQFF. CDR3 in DNA: TGTGCCAGCAGCTCCGGACTCAATGAGCAGTTCTTC.

This chain links TRBV20-1 with TRBJ1-4; no reliable D call. Trimming removed 6 bases at V and 5 bases at J, with 16 bases between. CDR1 and CDR2 from the germline V gene are DFQATT and SNEGSKA (reference sequence). This CDR3 contains 14 residues. The CDR3 nucleotides read TGCAGTGCCCGCCCTACACCGGGAAATGAAAAACTGTTTTTT. Translation: CSARPTPGNEKLFF.

There are a few counts of this clonotype. The chain carries TRBV12-3 or TRBV12-4 and TRBJ2-5; D unclear. V was clipped by 3 bases and J by 2 bases, with 7 bases between them. There are 13 residues in the CDR3. CDR3 sequence: CASSFGYQETQYF. The DNA for the CDR3 is TGTGCCAGCAGTTTTGGGTATCAAGAGACCCAGTACTTC.

This sequence joins TRBV3-1 and TRBJ1-2; a possible D gene is TRBD1 (5 bases). The CDR3 length is 15 residues. The V gene's germline CDR1 is LGHDT and CDR2 YNNKEL (reference sequence). Trimming left V 0 bases short and J 8 bases short, with 16 bases between. The CDR3 region has the DNA TGTGCCAGCAGCCAAGAAGCTCGAGGGGTCGGGGGCTACACCTTC. Protein product: CASSQEARGVGGYTF.

This chain uses TRBV2 with TRBJ2-7; a weak D match, TRBD2 (6 bases). There are 13 residues in the CDR3. The germline gives CDR1 SNHLY, CDR2 FYNNEI. Trimming cost V 6 bases and J 3 bases, with 12 bases left between them. The CDR3 coding sequence is TGTGCCAGCAGCCTCCGGGAGAGCTACGAGCAGTACGTC. It codes for CASSLRESYEQYV.

V usage is TRBV5-1 and J usage is TRBJ2-1; TRBD1 is a possible D gene (5 bases). The V end was cut by 4 bases, the J end by 1 base, with 9 bases between. The V gene's germline CDR1 is SGHRS and CDR2 YFSETQ. This CDR3 region has 14 residues. The DNA of the CDR3 is TGCGCCAGCAGCCCGCAGGGATCCTACAATGAGCAGTTCTTC. Amino acid sequence: CASSPQGSYNEQFF.

This clonotype was seen a few times. V is TRBV7-2 and J is TRBJ2-5, with 12 bases aligning to TRBD2. The germline V gene encodes CDR1 SGHTA and CDR2 FQGNSA. The trim removed 6 bases at V and 6 bases at J, leaving 11 bases unmatched. CDR3 size: 16 residues. Here the CDR3 DNA reads TGTGCCAGCAGATCGACTAGCGGGGGAGCCTGGCAGACCCAGTACTTC. It yields the protein CASRSTSGGAWQTQYF.

A few counts support this clonotype. The chain carries TRBV5-1 and TRBJ2-5; 7 bases are a match to TRBD1. V lost 3 bases and J lost 1; bases outside the gene matches: 3. This CDR3 comprises 14 residues. Germline V gene data show CDR1 as SGHRS and CDR2 as YFSETQ. The CDR3 nucleotides are TGCGCCAGCAGCTCACAGGGGACCCAAGAGACCCAGTACTTC. Its protein is CASSSQGTQETQYF.

The chain links TRBV7-2 to TRBJ1-3; no definite D call. Per the germline V gene, CDR1 is SGHTA and CDR2 is FQGNSA. The CDR3 is 15 residues long. Trimming cost V 1 base and J 2 bases, with 9 bases left between them. This chain's CDR3 is CASSLVVVTGNTIYF. The CDR3 DNA sequence: TGTGCCAGCAGCTTAGTTGTCGTCACTGGAAACACCATATATTTT.

This clonotype was detected many times. The chain couples TRBV12-3 or TRBV12-4 to TRBJ2-1, with 7 bases aligning to TRBD1. The CDR3 sequence is 15 residues long. Losses at the gene ends were 5 bases for V and 4 bases for J; bases not matched to a gene: 8. The CDR3 reads CASSRPGQIYNEQFF. CDR3 bases: TGTGCCAGCAGTCGGCCGGGACAGATATACAATGAGCAGTTCTTC.

This clonotype showed up just a few times. The J gene is TRBJ1-6, the V gene TRBV5-1; D ambiguous. Germline loops: CDR1 SGHRS, CDR2 YFSETQ. Trimming shortened V by 0 bases and J by 6 bases, and 4 bases separated the two germline ends. This CDR3 has 13 residues. As DNA, the CDR3 is TGCGCCAGCAGCTTGGAGGGTAATTCACCCCTCCACTTT. Protein: CASSLEGNSPLHF.

The V and J genes are TRBV12-3 or TRBV12-4 and TRBJ1-2, with a possible D match to TRBD1 (6 bases). The CDR3 extends over 13 amino acids. V shed 6 bases and J shed 6 bases, with 14 bases lying between them. As DNA, the CDR3 is TGTGCCAGCAGGACATCGGGGGCCGATGGCTACACCTTC. Protein sequence: CASRTSGADGYTF.

In its sample, this clonotype was seen a few times. The rearrangement uses TRBV5-1 and TRBJ1-5; D not resolved. Germline CDR1 reads SGHRS; CDR2 reads YFSETQ. V lost 3 bases and J 9 bases, leaving 25 bases between the germline ends. The CDR3 length is 17 residues. The CDR3 region is CASSYVLSVPPRRPQHF. In DNA form, the CDR3 reads TGCGCCAGCAGCTACGTTCTGTCCGTCCCTCCTAGACGGCCCCAGCATTTT.

This clonotype was observed a few times. The chain links TRBV6-5 to TRBJ2-2, with D unclear. V was pared by 0 bases and J by 1 base, with 24 bases between. This CDR3 has 21 amino acids. Germline lookup yields CDR1 MNHEY and CDR2 SVGAGI. CDR3 nucleotide sequence: TGTGCCAGCAGTTACTCGATTCAAGTCCGACCGCGCACCCAGAACACCGGGGAGCTGTTTTTT. Translation: CASSYSIQVRPRTQNTGELFF.

This clonotype was seen more than once but under ten times. DNA for the CDR3: TGCGCCAGCAGCTTGGACCCTAAGGACAATGAGCAGTTCTTC. It yields the protein CASSLDPKDNEQFF. V is TRBV5-1 and J is TRBJ2-1; D gene uncertain. V lost 0 bases and J 5 bases, leaving 9 bases between the germline ends. The CDR3 has 14 amino acids. Per the germline V gene, CDR1 is SGHRS and CDR2 is YFSETQ.

This chain uses TRBV7-2 with TRBJ2-7; unclear D gene. CDR3 length: 13 residues. Germline CDR1 reads SGHTA; CDR2 reads FQGNSA. Trimming took 4 bases from V and 3 from J, leaving 10 bases between them. In DNA, the CDR3 is TGTGCCAGCAGCTCTCTCTTTATCTACGAGCAGTACTTC. This translates into CASSSLFIYEQYF.

The V and J genes are TRBV2 and TRBJ2-2; D gene uncertain. CDR3 length equals 13 residues. The V end lost 0 bases, the J end lost 5 bases, and 4 bases lay between the germline ends. Germline V CDR1 and CDR2: SNHLY, FYNNEI. This CDR3 is CASSEAGTGELFF. DNA of the CDR3: TGTGCCAGCAGTGAAGCGGGGACCGGGGAGCTGTTTTTT.

A few counts support this clonotype. The chain uses TRBV25-1 and TRBJ2-5; 8 bases agree with TRBD2. Germline CDR1 and CDR2: MGHDK and SYGVNS. The CDR3 sequence is 15 residues long. With 7 bases clipped from V and 5 bases from J, the junction kept 12 bases outside the gene matches. CDR3 DNA sequence: TGTGCCAGCATCCCAGCGGGGCAGCGGGGGGAGACCCAGTACTTC. Its translation is CASIPAGQRGETQYF.

The chain is built from TRBV7-8 and TRBJ2-3, with a tentative D call TRBD1 (6 bases). This CDR3 is built from 14 residues. Trimming left V 11 bases short and J 1 base short, with 16 bases between. Per the germline V gene, CDR1 is SGHVS and CDR2 is FQNEAQ. CDR3 bases: TGTGCCGTTCGGACAGCTCGAGGCACAGATACGCAGTATTTT. Translated, it gives CAVRTARGTDTQYF.

The V and J genes are TRBV18 and TRBJ1-1, with D possibly matching TRBD1 (6 bases). Germline CDR1 and CDR2: KGHSH and LQKENI. The CDR3 loop spans 13 amino acids. Between the trimmed V and J ends, which lost 4 bases and 7 bases, there was a span of 13 bases. CDR3 in amino acids: CASSLDRQGEAFF. DNA for the CDR3: TGTGCCAGCTCACTCGACAGGCAAGGTGAAGCTTTCTTT.

Only a few counts were recorded for this clonotype. The J gene is TRBJ2-6, the V gene TRBV6-5, with D perhaps matching TRBD1 (5 bases). The CDR3 is made up of 17 amino acids. Germline V gene data show CDR1 as MNHEY and CDR2 as SVGAGI. Trimming cost V 0 bases and J 1 base, with 10 bases left between them. The CDR3 DNA reads as TGTGCCAGCAGTTACTCGGCAGGGAATTCTGGGGCCAACGTCCTGACTTTC. Translation: CASSYSAGNSGANVLTF.

This clonotype occurred a few times. V is TRBV5-1 and J is TRBJ2-5; a weak D match, TRBD1 (5 bases). Trimming cost V 4 bases and J 2 bases, with 12 bases left between them. CDR1 is SGHRS and CDR2 is YFSETQ in the germline V gene. CDR3 length: 14 amino acids. The DNA of the CDR3 is TGCGCCAGCAGCCCGAGGACACCTCAAGAGACCCAGTACTTC. It specifies CASSPRTPQETQYF.